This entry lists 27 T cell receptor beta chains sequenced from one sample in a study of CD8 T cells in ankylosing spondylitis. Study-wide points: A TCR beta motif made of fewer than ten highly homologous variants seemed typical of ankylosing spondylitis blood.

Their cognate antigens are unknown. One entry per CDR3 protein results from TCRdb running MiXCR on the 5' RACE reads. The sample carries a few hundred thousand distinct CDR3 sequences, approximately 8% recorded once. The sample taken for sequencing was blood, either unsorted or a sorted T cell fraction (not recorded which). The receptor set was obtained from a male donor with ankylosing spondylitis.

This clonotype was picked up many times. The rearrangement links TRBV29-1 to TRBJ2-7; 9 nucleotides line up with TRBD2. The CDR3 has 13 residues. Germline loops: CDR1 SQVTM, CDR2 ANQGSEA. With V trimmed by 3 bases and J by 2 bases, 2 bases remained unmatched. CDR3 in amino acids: CSVEQRGAYEQYF. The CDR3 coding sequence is TGCAGCGTTGAGCAGCGGGGGGCCTACGAGCAGTACTTC.

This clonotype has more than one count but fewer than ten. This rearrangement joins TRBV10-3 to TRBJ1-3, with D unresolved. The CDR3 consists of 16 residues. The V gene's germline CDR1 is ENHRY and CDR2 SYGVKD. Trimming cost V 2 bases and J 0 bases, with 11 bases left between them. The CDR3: CAISEKAPYSGNTIYF. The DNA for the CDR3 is TGTGCCATCAGTGAGAAGGCTCCGTACTCTGGAAACACCATATATTTT.

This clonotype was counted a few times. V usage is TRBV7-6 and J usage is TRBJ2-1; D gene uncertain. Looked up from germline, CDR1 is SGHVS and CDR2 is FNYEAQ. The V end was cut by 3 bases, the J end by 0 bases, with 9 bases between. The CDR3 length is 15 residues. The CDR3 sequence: CASSFQGSSYNEQFF. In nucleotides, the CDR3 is TGTGCCAGCAGCTTTCAAGGAAGCTCCTACAATGAGCAGTTCTTC.

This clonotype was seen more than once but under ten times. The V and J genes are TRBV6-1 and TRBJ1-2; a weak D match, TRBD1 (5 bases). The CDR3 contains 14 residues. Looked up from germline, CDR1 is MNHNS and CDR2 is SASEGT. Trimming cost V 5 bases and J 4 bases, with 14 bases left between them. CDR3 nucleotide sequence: TGTGCCAGCAGTAATCCAGGGTTAAGCTATGGCTACACCTTC. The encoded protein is CASSNPGLSYGYTF.

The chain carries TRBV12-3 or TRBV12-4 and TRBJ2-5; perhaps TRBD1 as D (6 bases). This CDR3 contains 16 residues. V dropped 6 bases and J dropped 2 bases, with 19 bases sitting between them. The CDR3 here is CASRARGGQVQETQYF. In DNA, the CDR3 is TGTGCCAGCAGAGCCCGTGGGGGCCAAGTGCAAGAGACCCAGTACTTC.

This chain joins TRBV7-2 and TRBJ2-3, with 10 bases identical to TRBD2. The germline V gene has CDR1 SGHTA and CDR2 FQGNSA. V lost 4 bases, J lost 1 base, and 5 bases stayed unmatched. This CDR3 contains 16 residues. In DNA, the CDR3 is TGTGCCAGCAGCTGGAGCGGGAGGGCCGGCACAGATACGCAGTATTTT. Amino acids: CASSWSGRAGTDTQYF.

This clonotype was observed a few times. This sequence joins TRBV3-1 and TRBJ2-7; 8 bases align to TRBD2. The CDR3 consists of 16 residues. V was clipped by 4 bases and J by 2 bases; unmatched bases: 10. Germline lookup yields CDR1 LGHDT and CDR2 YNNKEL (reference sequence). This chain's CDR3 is CASSPGGLAVTYEQYF. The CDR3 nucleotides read TGTGCCAGCAGCCCGGGGGGGCTAGCGGTCACCTACGAGCAGTACTTC.

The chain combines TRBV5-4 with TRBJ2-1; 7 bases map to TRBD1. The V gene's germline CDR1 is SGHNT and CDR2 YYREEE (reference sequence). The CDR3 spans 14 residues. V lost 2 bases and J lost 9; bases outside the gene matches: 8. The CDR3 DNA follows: TGTGCCAGCAGCTTCGGGACAGTTTATTTTGAGCAGTTCTTC. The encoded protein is CASSFGTVYFEQFF.

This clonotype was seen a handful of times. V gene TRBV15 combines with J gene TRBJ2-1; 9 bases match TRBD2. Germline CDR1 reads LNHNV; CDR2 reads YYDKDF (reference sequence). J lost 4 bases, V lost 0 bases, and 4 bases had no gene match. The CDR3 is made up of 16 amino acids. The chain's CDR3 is CATSRDSLAGYNEQFF. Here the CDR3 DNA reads TGTGCCACCAGCAGAGACTCACTAGCGGGTTACAATGAGCAGTTCTTC.

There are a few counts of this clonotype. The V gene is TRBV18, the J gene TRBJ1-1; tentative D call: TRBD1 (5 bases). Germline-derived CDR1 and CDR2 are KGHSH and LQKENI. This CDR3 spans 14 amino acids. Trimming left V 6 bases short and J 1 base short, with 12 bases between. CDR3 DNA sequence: TGTGCCAGCTCGCCAGGGTCCCAGAACACTGAAGCTTTCTTT. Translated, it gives CASSPGSQNTEAFF.

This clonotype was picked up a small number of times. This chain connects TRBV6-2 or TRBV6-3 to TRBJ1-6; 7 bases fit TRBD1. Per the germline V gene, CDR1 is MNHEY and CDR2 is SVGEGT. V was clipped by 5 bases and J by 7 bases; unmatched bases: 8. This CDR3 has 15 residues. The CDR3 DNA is TGTGCCAGCAGTAGCAGACAGGGTCGGAATTCACCCCTCCACTTT. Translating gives CASSSRQGRNSPLHF.

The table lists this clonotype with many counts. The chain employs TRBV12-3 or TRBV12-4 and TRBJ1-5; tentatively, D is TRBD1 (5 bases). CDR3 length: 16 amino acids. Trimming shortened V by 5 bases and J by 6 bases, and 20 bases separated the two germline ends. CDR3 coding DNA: TGTGCCAGCAGTCCCCGTTGGCGGGCAGGGAGTCAGCCCCAGCATTTT. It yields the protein CASSPRWRAGSQPQHF.

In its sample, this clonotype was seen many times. The CDR3 DNA is TGTGCCAGCAGCTTAGGTAGTGACACCATATATTTT. As protein: CASSLGSDTIYF. The genes are TRBV7-2 and TRBJ1-3, with unresolved D. The CDR3 totals 12 residues. V was trimmed by 1 base and J by 8 bases, leaving 6 bases between them. The germline V gene has CDR1 SGHTA and CDR2 FQGNSA.

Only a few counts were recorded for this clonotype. This CDR3 reads CASSSHVGWGEKLFF. DNA of the CDR3: TGTGCCAGCAGCTCCCATGTGGGGTGGGGTGAAAAACTGTTTTTT. The V call is TRBV11-2, the J call TRBJ1-4; D remains unclear. This CDR3 contains 15 residues. Germline CDR1 and CDR2: SGHAT and FQNNGV. The V end was cut by 4 bases, the J end by 7 bases, with 16 bases between.

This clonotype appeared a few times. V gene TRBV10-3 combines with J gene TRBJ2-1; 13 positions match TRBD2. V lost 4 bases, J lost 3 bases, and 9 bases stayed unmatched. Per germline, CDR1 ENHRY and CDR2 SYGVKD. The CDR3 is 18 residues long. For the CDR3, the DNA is TGTGCCATCAGTGTAACACTAGCGGGAGGGCCGGACTACAATGAGCAGTTCTTC. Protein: CAISVTLAGGPDYNEQFF.

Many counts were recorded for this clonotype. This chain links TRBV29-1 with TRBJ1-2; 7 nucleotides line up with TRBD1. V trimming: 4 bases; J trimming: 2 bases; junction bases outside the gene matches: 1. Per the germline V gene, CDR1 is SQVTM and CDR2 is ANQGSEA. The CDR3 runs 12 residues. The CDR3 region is CSVGDRNYGYTF. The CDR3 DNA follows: TGCAGCGTTGGGGACAGAAACTATGGCTACACCTTC.

The CDR3: CASRGLAGVGDTQYF. CDR3 nucleotides: TGTGCCAGCAGGGGACTAGCGGGAGTGGGGGATACGCAGTATTTT. V is TRBV12-3 or TRBV12-4 and J is TRBJ2-3, with 14 bases fitting TRBD2. This CDR3 region has 15 residues. J gave up 6 bases and V 6 bases, and 5 bases lay outside the gene matches.

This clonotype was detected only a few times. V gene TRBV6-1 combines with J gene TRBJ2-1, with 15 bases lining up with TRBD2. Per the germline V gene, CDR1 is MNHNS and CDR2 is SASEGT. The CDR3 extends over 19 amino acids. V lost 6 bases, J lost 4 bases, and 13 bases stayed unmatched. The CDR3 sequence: CASRRTSGRAIRRYNEQFF. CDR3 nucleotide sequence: TGTGCCAGCAGGCGGACTAGCGGGAGGGCGATCCGGCGATACAATGAGCAGTTCTTC.

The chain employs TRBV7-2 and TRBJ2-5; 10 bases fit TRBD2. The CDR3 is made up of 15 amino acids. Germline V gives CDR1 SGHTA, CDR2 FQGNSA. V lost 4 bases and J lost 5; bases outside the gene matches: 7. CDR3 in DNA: TGTGCCAGCAGCTCCGCAGCGGGAGGGGGGGAGACCCAGTACTTC. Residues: CASSSAAGGGETQYF.

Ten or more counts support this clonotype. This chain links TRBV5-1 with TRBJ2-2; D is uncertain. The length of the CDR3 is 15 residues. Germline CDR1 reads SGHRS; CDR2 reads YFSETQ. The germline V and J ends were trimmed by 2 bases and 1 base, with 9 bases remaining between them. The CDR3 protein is CASSFGVGNTGELFF. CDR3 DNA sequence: TGCGCCAGCAGCTTTGGTGTGGGGAACACCGGGGAGCTGTTTTTT.

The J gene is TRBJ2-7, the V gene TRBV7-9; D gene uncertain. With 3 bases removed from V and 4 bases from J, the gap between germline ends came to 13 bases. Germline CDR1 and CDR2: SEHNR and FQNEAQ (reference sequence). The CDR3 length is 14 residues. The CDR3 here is CASSFLPLPYEQYF. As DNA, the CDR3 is TGTGCCAGCAGCTTTCTCCCCCTGCCGTACGAGCAGTACTTC.

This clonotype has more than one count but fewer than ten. The CDR3 DNA reads as TGCAGTGCTAGAGAGGACAGCCGTGGAAACACCATATATTTT. Residues: CSAREDSRGNTIYF. The V and J genes are TRBV20-1 and TRBJ1-3, with TRBD1 as a possible D gene (6 bases). The CDR3 loop spans 14 amino acids. CDR1 is DFQATT, CDR2 SNEGSKA, per germline (reference sequence). V lost 0 bases and J lost 3, with 9 bases in between.

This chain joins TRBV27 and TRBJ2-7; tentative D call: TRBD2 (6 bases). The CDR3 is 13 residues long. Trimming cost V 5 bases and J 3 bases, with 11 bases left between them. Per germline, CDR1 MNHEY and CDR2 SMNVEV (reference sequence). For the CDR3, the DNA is TGTGCCAGCAGTCCCCGGGGGTACTACGAGCAGTACTTC. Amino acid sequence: CASSPRGYYEQYF.

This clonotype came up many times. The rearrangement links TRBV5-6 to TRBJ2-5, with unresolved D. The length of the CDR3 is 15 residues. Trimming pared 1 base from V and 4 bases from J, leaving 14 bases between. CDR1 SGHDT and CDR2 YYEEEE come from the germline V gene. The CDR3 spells CASSLKFVDPETQYF. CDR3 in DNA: TGTGCCAGCAGCTTGAAGTTTGTAGACCCAGAGACCCAGTACTTC.

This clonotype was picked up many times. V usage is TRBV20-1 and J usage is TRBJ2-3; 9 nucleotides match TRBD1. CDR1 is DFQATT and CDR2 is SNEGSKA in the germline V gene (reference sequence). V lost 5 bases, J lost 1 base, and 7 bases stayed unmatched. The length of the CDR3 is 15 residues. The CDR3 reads CSAQERTGGTDTQYF. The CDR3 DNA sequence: TGCAGTGCTCAAGAACGGACAGGGGGCACAGATACGCAGTATTTT.

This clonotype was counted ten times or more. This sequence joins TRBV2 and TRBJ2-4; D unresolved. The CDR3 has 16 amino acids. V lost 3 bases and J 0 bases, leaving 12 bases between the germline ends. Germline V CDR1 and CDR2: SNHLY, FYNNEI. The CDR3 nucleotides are TGTGCCAGCAGTGACGGTTCAGATCTAGCCAAAAACATTCAGTACTTC. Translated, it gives CASSDGSDLAKNIQYF. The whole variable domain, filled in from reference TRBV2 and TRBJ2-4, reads EPEVTQTPSHQVTQMGQEVILRCVPISNHLYFYWYRQILGQKVEFLVSFYNNEISEKSEIFDDQFSVERPDGSNFTLKIRSTKLEDSAMYFCASSDGSDLAKNIQYFGAGTRLSVL.

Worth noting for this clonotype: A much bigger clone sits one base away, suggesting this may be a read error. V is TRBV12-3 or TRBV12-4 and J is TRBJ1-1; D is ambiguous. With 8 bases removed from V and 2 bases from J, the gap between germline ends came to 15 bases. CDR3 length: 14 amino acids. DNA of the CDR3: TGTGCCAGCGGCCATAAGGCAGCTAACACTGAAGCTTTCTTT. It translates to CASGHKAANTEAFF.